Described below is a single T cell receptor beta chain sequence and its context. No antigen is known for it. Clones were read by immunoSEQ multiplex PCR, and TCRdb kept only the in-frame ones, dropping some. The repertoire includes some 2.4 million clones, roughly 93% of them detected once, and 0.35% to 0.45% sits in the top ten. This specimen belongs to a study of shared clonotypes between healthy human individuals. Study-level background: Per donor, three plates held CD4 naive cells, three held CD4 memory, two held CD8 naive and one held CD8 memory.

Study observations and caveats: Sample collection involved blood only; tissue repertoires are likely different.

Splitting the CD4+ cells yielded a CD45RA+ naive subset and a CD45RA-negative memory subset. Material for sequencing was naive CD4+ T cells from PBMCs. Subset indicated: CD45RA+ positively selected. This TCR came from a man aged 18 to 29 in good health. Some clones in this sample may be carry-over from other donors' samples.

For the CDR3, the DNA is TGTGCCAGCTCACCACAAGGACAGTCCAACACTGAAGCTTTCTTT. Protein: CASSPQGQSNTEAFF. The chain combines TRBV18 with TRBJ1-1, with D possibly TRBD1 on 6 matching bases. The CDR3 covers 15 residues. V was pared by 1 base and J by 2 bases, with 11 bases between. CDR1 KGHSH and CDR2 LQKENI come from the germline V gene.